These 25 T cell receptor beta chains came from one sample sequenced in a study of blood T cell repertoires in COVID-19. Clones were sequenced by immunoSEQ multiplex PCR, and TCRdb holds only the in-frame ones, with some missing. In the table there are under 250,000 clones, about 90% of which are singletons. Source material: peripheral blood. These TCRs come from a woman aged 55-69 years with acute or convalescent COVID-19.

The rearrangement uses TRBV7-2 and TRBJ2-5; 7 nucleotides align to TRBD1. This CDR3 comprises 13 residues. In germline, CDR1 is SGHTA, CDR2 FQGNSA. The junction had 5 bases not matched to a gene; V was cut back by 5 bases and J by 5 bases. This chain's CDR3 is CASSNDRAETQYF. CDR3 in DNA: TGTGCCAGCAGCAACGACAGGGCCGAGACCCAGTACTTC.

V and J are TRBV28 and TRBJ1-6; no reliable D call. Germline CDR1 MDHEN, CDR2 SYDVKM. CDR3 length: 15 residues. The V gene lost 2 bases and the J gene lost 6 bases, with 11 bases spanning the gap. For the CDR3, the DNA is TGTGCCAGCAGTTTACCCGAGCAGGCTAATTCACCCCTCCACTTT. It encodes CASSLPEQANSPLHF.

The CDR3: CASSEDQRLQETQYF. The CDR3 DNA reads as TGTGCCAGCAGTGAAGATCAGAGACTTCAAGAGACCCAGTACTTC. This chain links TRBV6-1 with TRBJ2-5; D remains unclear. V was trimmed by 1 base and J by 2 bases, leaving 11 bases between them. Germline-derived CDR1 and CDR2 are MNHNS and SASEGT. The CDR3 length is 15 residues.

This chain joins TRBV9 and TRBJ2-3; a weak D match, TRBD2 (5 bases). The CDR3 runs 13 residues. The V gene lost 4 bases and the J gene lost 3 bases, with 9 bases spanning the gap. The V gene's germline CDR1 is SGDLS and CDR2 YYNGEE. The CDR3 DNA reads TGTGCCAGCAGCCCCCGGGGAACAGATACGCAGTATTTT. It codes for CASSPRGTDTQYF.

The chain employs TRBV28 and TRBJ2-7; no clear D gene. This CDR3 has 12 amino acids. V was shortened by 4 bases and J by 4 bases, with 8 bases between the two germline ends. Germline CDR1 MDHEN, CDR2 SYDVKM. The CDR3 loop is CASSSQRYEQYF. The CDR3 DNA is TGTGCCAGCAGTTCCCAGAGGTACGAGCAGTACTTC.

The V call is TRBV3-1 (or the pseudogene TRBV3-2), the J call TRBJ2-7; D is unclear. The V gene's germline CDR1 is LGHDT and CDR2 YNNKEL (reference sequence). V lost 5 bases to trimming and J lost 4 bases, with 6 bases between them. The CDR3 extends over 11 amino acids. The CDR3 DNA sequence: TGTGCCAGCAGCTTAGATTACGAGCAGTACTTC. This encodes CASSLDYEQYF.

The genes are TRBV12-3 or TRBV12-4 and TRBJ2-7; D call uncertain. The CDR3 is made up of 12 amino acids. V lost 3 bases, J lost 4 bases, and 7 bases lay in between. In nucleotides, the CDR3 is TGTGCCAGCAGTTTCACCACTTACGAGCAGTACTTC. This translates into CASSFTTYEQYF.

The V call is TRBV7-9, the J call TRBJ1-2; D not resolved. The CDR3 contains 17 residues. The V and J ends lost 6 bases and 2 bases respectively, with 22 bases between them. Germline V gene sequence: CDR1 SEHNR, CDR2 FQNEAQ (reference sequence). CDR3 residues: CASRGRQPPGENYGYTF. The CDR3 DNA is TGTGCCAGCAGAGGGCGACAACCACCGGGAGAAAACTATGGCTACACCTTC.

V and J are TRBV7-2 and TRBJ2-7, with D perhaps matching TRBD1 (6 bases). CDR1 is SGHTA, CDR2 FQGNSA, per germline. V lost 5 bases, J lost 1 base, and 18 bases lay in between. The CDR3 runs 16 residues. The CDR3 loop reads CASSPGSGTPSYEQYF. The CDR3 DNA follows: TGTGCCAGCAGCCCCGGATCCGGGACACCTTCCTACGAGCAGTACTTC.

The rearrangement joins TRBV20-1 to TRBJ2-3; D is undetermined. The CDR3 spans 10 residues. Germline V gives CDR1 DFQATT, CDR2 SNEGSKA (reference sequence). The CDR3 protein is CSKLGDTQYF. In nucleotides, the CDR3 is TGCAGCAAACTTGGAGATACGCAGTATTTT.

V gene TRBV28 combines with J gene TRBJ1-4; no definite D call. This CDR3 has 18 residues. V was shortened by 5 bases and J by 0 bases, with 19 bases between the two germline ends. The germline V gene encodes CDR1 MDHEN and CDR2 SYDVKM. The CDR3 loop is CASSQQRLGAATNEKLFF. The CDR3 coding sequence is TGTGCCAGCAGTCAACAACGCCTGGGCGCCGCAACTAATGAAAAACTGTTTTTT.

The rearrangement uses TRBV6-6 and TRBJ1-3; 7 positions match TRBD1. With V trimmed by 2 bases and J by 3 bases, 7 bases remained unmatched. The germline CDR1 and CDR2 sequences are MNHNY and SVGAGI (reference sequence). CDR3 length: 16 residues. Here the CDR3 DNA reads TGTGCCAGCAGTTACGACCCGGGACAGTATGGAAACACCATATATTTT. It translates to CASSYDPGQYGNTIYF.

The rearrangement links TRBV28 to TRBJ2-7, with a tentative D call TRBD1 (5 bases). The ends were cut back, 4 bases at V and 1 base at J, with 5 bases in the middle. Germline V gene lookup returns CDR1 MDHEN and CDR2 SYDVKM. This CDR3 contains 12 residues. This chain's CDR3 is CASSSGSYEQYF. As DNA, the CDR3 is TGTGCCAGCAGTTCAGGGTCCTACGAGCAGTACTTC.

V usage is TRBV7-9 and J usage is TRBJ1-5; tentatively, D is TRBD1 (5 bases). CDR3 size: 12 residues. V was pared by 5 bases and J by 8 bases, with 10 bases between. The germline V gene encodes CDR1 SEHNR and CDR2 FQNEAQ (reference sequence). The DNA of the CDR3 is TGTGCCAGCAGCACAGGAAGTAAGCCCCAGCATTTT. Translating gives CASSTGSKPQHF.

The chain has TRBV30 and TRBJ1-2; 7 bases align to TRBD1. Germline V lookup: CDR1 GTSNPN, CDR2 SVGIG (reference sequence). This CDR3 spans 14 amino acids. The ends lost 8 bases at V and 2 bases at J; junction bases unmatched: 11. In DNA, the CDR3 is TGTGCCCGAGGGGGACAGCTACCCAACTATGGCTACACCTTC. It codes for CARGGQLPNYGYTF.

CDR3 protein: CASGEGWSNEQFF. DNA for the CDR3: TGTGCCAGCGGGGAGGGGTGGTCAAATGAGCAGTTCTTC. The chain has TRBV7-9 and TRBJ2-1; 7 nucleotides match TRBD2. Germline trimming cut 8 bases from V and 7 bases from J; bases unmatched to any gene: 8. This CDR3 spans 13 amino acids. Germline CDR1 SEHNR, CDR2 FQNEAQ (reference sequence).

This chain uses TRBV5-4 with TRBJ1-4, with 7 bases matching TRBD1. CDR3 length equals 15 residues. CDR1 is SGHNT and CDR2 is YYREEE in the germline V gene (reference sequence). The ends lost 3 bases at V and 5 bases at J; junction bases unmatched: 7. For the CDR3, the DNA is TGTGCCAGCAGCTCCGCGGACAGGTCGAATGAAAAACTGTTTTTT. It codes for CASSSADRSNEKLFF.

This chain uses TRBV4-2 with TRBJ2-1; 10 nucleotides align to TRBD2. The trim removed 0 bases at V and 4 bases at J, leaving 3 bases unmatched. Germline V gene data show CDR1 as LGHNA and CDR2 as YNFKEQ. The CDR3 sequence is 16 residues long. The CDR3 sequence: CASSQEGTSAYNEQFF. CDR3 nucleotides: TGTGCCAGCAGCCAAGAAGGGACTAGCGCTTACAATGAGCAGTTCTTC.

This clone was counted between two and nine times. V usage is TRBV24-1 and J usage is TRBJ1-5; 8 bases match TRBD1. Germline V gene data show CDR1 as KGHDR and CDR2 as SFDVKD. With V trimmed by 4 bases and J by 2 bases, 6 bases remained unmatched. This CDR3 is built from 16 residues. The CDR3 sequence: CATSDGQGMGNQPQHF. The CDR3 coding sequence is TGTGCCACCAGTGACGGACAGGGCATGGGCAATCAGCCCCAGCATTTT.

The chain carries TRBV5-1 and TRBJ1-1; D is undetermined. V gave up 0 bases and J gave up 0 bases, with 9 bases separating them. CDR3 length equals 15 residues. Germline CDR1 and CDR2: SGHRS and YFSETQ. CDR3 in amino acids: CASSLESVMNTEAFF. CDR3 coding DNA: TGCGCCAGCAGCTTGGAATCCGTTATGAACACTGAAGCTTTCTTT.

The genes are TRBV6-5 and TRBJ1-2, with a possible D match to TRBD1 (6 bases). With 0 bases removed from V and 0 bases from J, the gap between germline ends came to 11 bases. The germline V gene encodes CDR1 MNHEY and CDR2 SVGAGI. This CDR3 is built from 16 residues. The CDR3 coding sequence is TGTGCCAGCAGTTACTCGAGTACAGGGACTAACTATGGCTACACCTTC. Protein product: CASSYSSTGTNYGYTF.

V gene TRBV19 combines with J gene TRBJ1-5; D is uncertain. The CDR3 runs to 15 residues. Germline loops: CDR1 LNHDA, CDR2 SQIVND (reference sequence). Between the trimmed V and J ends, which lost 11 bases and 0 bases, there was a span of 17 bases. The CDR3: CASVKGAYSNQPQHF. The CDR3 DNA reads as TGTGCCTCAGTAAAAGGAGCGTATAGCAATCAGCCCCAGCATTTT.

The chain carries TRBV4-2 and TRBJ1-4; 7 bases agree with TRBD1. CDR1 and CDR2 from the germline V gene are LGHNA and YNFKEQ. V lost 2 bases, J lost 7 bases, and 10 bases stayed unmatched. This CDR3 contains 16 residues. Here the CDR3 DNA reads TGTGCCAGCAGCCAATACCCCAAGGGACAGAGTGAAAAACTGTTTTTT. Amino acid sequence: CASSQYPKGQSEKLFF.

The chain couples TRBV10-1 to TRBJ2-3, with 11 nucleotides matching TRBD2. Unmatched junction bases numbered 3, after V lost 3 bases and J lost 4 bases. Germline lookup yields CDR1 WNHNN and CDR2 SYGVQD (reference sequence). This CDR3 is 15 amino acids long. CDR3 protein: CASSDGTSGPDTQYF. The CDR3 DNA reads as TGCGCCAGCAGTGACGGGACTAGCGGCCCAGATACGCAGTATTTT.

The chain employs TRBV6-4 and TRBJ2-7; D not resolved. CDR1 and CDR2 from the germline V gene are MRHNA and SNTAGT. V lost 2 bases and J lost 0, with 8 bases in between. This CDR3 has 14 amino acids. CDR3 coding DNA: TGTGCCAGCAGTGACGCGGATCCCTCCTACGAGCAGTACTTC. Residues: CASSDADPSYEQYF.